A single sample gave rise to the 23 T cell receptor beta chains below, sequenced in a study of T cell responses to AZD1222 COVID-19 vaccine. The repertoire was sequenced with immunoSEQ multiplex PCR; TCRdb's copy has only in-frame clones and lacks some. The sample consists of about 85,000 clones, approximately 90% of them appearing once. The sequencing here drew on peripheral blood, taken 28 days after the second AZD1222 dose. The receptors stem from an adult who received the AZD1222 COVID-19 vaccine.

The gene calls are TRBV5-1 and TRBJ2-3; 14 bases fit TRBD2. The CDR3 consists of 21 residues. The germline gives CDR1 SGHRS, CDR2 YFSETQ. The trim removed 4 bases at V and 3 bases at J, leaving 19 bases unmatched. The CDR3 reads CASSNRLAGGPSLPKTDTQYF. In nucleotides, the CDR3 is TGCGCCAGCAGCAACCGACTAGCGGGAGGGCCCAGCCTGCCTAAGACAGATACGCAGTATTTT.

The chain is built from TRBV27 and TRBJ1-1, with 10 bases that match TRBD1. This CDR3 comprises 15 residues. The junction had 6 bases not matched to a gene; V was cut back by 5 bases and J by 3 bases. Germline CDR1 and CDR2: MNHEY and SMNVEV (reference sequence). The CDR3 DNA reads as TGTGCCAGCAGTCCATCGACAGGGGGCCACACTGAAGCTTTCTTT. Encoded protein: CASSPSTGGHTEAFF.

The rearrangement uses TRBV5-4 and TRBJ2-1, with 11 bases aligning to TRBD2. The CDR3 spans 15 residues. The V segment lost 1 base and the J segment 5 bases; nucleotides outside the gene matches: 2. Per germline, CDR1 SGHNT and CDR2 YYREEE (reference sequence). The CDR3 loop reads CASSLIAGGNNEQFF. DNA for the CDR3: TGTGCCAGCAGCTTGATAGCGGGAGGGAACAATGAGCAGTTCTTC.

The chain links TRBV28 to TRBJ1-1; D possibly corresponds to TRBD1 (6 bases). Germline V gene lookup returns CDR1 MDHEN and CDR2 SYDVKM. The V end lost 8 bases, the J end lost 6 bases, and 25 bases lay between the germline ends. CDR3 size: 16 residues. Written as DNA, the CDR3 is TGTGCCAGCCTAGAGAGGGGGGGCGGCTTTGGGTCTGAAGCTTTCTTT. Translating gives CASLERGGGFGSEAFF.

This chain connects TRBV7-9 to TRBJ2-3; either TRBD1 or TRBD2 may supply D (6 bases each). This CDR3 is 17 amino acids long. The V and J ends lost 5 bases and 2 bases respectively, with 20 bases between them. Germline CDR1 reads SEHNR; CDR2 reads FQNEAQ (reference sequence). CDR3 coding DNA: TGTGCCAGCAGCCTCGGGGGCGGGGCGGGACCCACAGATACGCAGTATTTT. It is translated as CASSLGGGAGPTDTQYF.

The rearrangement joins TRBV11-1 to TRBJ2-5, with 7 bases that match TRBD1. The CDR3 is made up of 13 amino acids. Germline loops: CDR1 SGHAT, CDR2 FQDESV (reference sequence). With 4 bases clipped from V and 5 bases from J, the junction kept 4 bases outside the gene matches. This chain's CDR3 is CASSWGTAETQYF. For the CDR3, the DNA is TGTGCCAGCAGCTGGGGGACAGCCGAGACCCAGTACTTC.

The V call is TRBV28, the J call TRBJ2-1; D remains unclear. CDR1 is MDHEN and CDR2 is SYDVKM in the germline V gene. Deletions cut 2 bases from V and 6 bases from J, with 14 bases between. The CDR3 length is 15 residues. CDR3 bases: TGTGCCAGCAGTTTAACCGCTGCCCGAACCAATGAGCAGTTCTTC. The encoded protein is CASSLTAARTNEQFF.

This clone was counted between two and nine times. CDR3 bases: TGTGCCAGCAGTGAAGCGTTGGGGGCCGGGGAATCCTACGAGCAGTACTTC. It specifies CASSEALGAGESYEQYF. The genes are TRBV2 and TRBJ2-7; a weak D match, TRBD1 (6 bases). Germline lookup yields CDR1 SNHLY and CDR2 FYNNEI. Trimming stripped 0 bases from V and 1 base from J, with 16 bases between. The CDR3 totals 17 residues.

V is TRBV28 and J is TRBJ2-7, with 11 bases matching TRBD2. CDR3 length: 17 amino acids. Germline CDR1 is MDHEN and CDR2 is SYDVKM. V lost 5 bases, J lost 1 base, and 10 bases stayed unmatched. This CDR3 is CASSPPPGTSGSYEQYF. The CDR3 DNA is TGTGCCAGCAGTCCCCCCCCCGGGACTAGCGGTTCCTACGAGCAGTACTTC.

This clone was detected only once. The V call is TRBV10-1, the J call TRBJ2-7; D perhaps matches TRBD2 (5 bases). The CDR3 loop spans 14 amino acids. In germline, CDR1 is WNHNN, CDR2 SYGVQD (reference sequence). The V gene lost 3 bases and the J gene lost 2 bases, with 11 bases spanning the gap. CDR3 sequence reads: CASSDLKTTYEQYF. As DNA, the CDR3 is TGCGCCAGCAGTGACCTTAAGACTACCTACGAGCAGTACTTC.

V and J are TRBV13 and TRBJ2-2, with D perhaps TRBD1 (6 bases). The germline V and J ends were trimmed by 8 bases and 4 bases, with 14 bases remaining between them. CDR1 and CDR2 from the germline V gene are PRHDT and FYEKMQ (reference sequence). The CDR3 sequence is 14 residues long. CDR3 nucleotide sequence: TGTGCCAGCTCCGGGGACAAAGGCACCGGGGAGCTGTTTTTT. It translates to CASSGDKGTGELFF. The full variable domain, completed using reference TRBV13 and TRBJ2-2, is AAGVIQSPRHLIKEKRETATLKCYPIPRHDTVYWYQQGPGQDPQFLISFYEKMQSDKGSIPDRFSAQQFSDYHSELNMSSLELGDSALYFCASSGDKGTGELFFGEGSRLTVL.

The gene calls are TRBV7-9 and TRBJ1-3; TRBD1 is a possible D gene (6 bases). This CDR3 is built from 12 residues. Per germline, CDR1 SEHNR and CDR2 FQNEAQ (reference sequence). The CDR3 nucleotides are TGTGCTGGCGGGGACACTGGAAACACCATATATTTT. It is translated as CAGGDTGNTIYF. Supplemented by reference TRBV7-9 and TRBJ1-3, the full variable domain reads DTGVSQNPRHKITKRGQNVTFRCDPISEHNRLYWYRQTLGQGPEFLTYFQNEAQLEKSRLLSDRFSAERPKGSFSTLEIQRTEQGDSAMYLCAGGDTGNTIYFGEGSWLTVV.

This clone was seen a few times. The gene calls are TRBV10-3 and TRBJ2-7, with 9 bases that match TRBD1. V was pared by 2 bases and J by 3 bases, with 5 bases of the junction left unmatched. The CDR3 extends over 15 amino acids. Per the germline V gene, CDR1 is ENHRY and CDR2 is SYGVKD. The CDR3: CAISEDRGSLYEQYF. Here the CDR3 DNA reads TGTGCCATCAGTGAGGACAGGGGGTCCCTCTACGAGCAGTACTTC.

The chain recombines TRBV9 with TRBJ2-2, with TRBD2 identical over 11 bases. With V trimmed by 0 bases and J by 0 bases, 4 bases remained unmatched. Germline V gives CDR1 SGDLS, CDR2 YYNGEE. The CDR3 consists of 18 residues. The CDR3 DNA reads TGTGCCAGCAGCGTAGTAGTAGCGGGAGGGGCGAACACCGGGGAGCTGTTTTTT. This encodes CASSVVVAGGANTGELFF.

The gene calls are TRBV6-6 and TRBJ2-7; 7 bases align to TRBD2. Per germline, CDR1 MNHNY and CDR2 SVGAGI (reference sequence). This CDR3 is built from 15 residues. J lost 6 bases, V lost 2 bases, and 10 bases had no gene match. The CDR3 DNA reads TGTGCCAGCAGTTACCCTCGGGGGAGGGTAGTCGAGCAGTACTTC. Translated: CASSYPRGRVVEQYF.

This clone appeared a few times. The rearrangement joins TRBV6-4 to TRBJ2-2; D is ambiguous. V was shortened by 3 bases and J by 6 bases, with 11 bases between the two germline ends. This CDR3 contains 14 residues. CDR1 is MRHNA and CDR2 is SNTAGT in the germline V gene. The CDR3 region is CASSDRAESGELFF. The DNA for the CDR3 is TGTGCCAGCAGTGATCGCGCCGAGTCCGGGGAGCTGTTTTTT.

This sequence joins TRBV7-2 and TRBJ2-5; 7 nucleotides match TRBD2. The CDR3 contains 14 residues. Germline CDR1 SGHTA, CDR2 FQGNSA. With V trimmed by 1 base and J by 5 bases, 4 bases remained unmatched. CDR3 in DNA: TGTGCCAGCAGCTTAGGCGGGAGCGGGGAGACCCAGTACTTC. Translation gives CASSLGGSGETQYF.

V and J are TRBV7-9 and TRBJ2-7, with TRBD2 matching 8 bases. The CDR3 is made up of 15 amino acids. Unmatched junction bases numbered 10, after V lost 5 bases and J lost 4 bases. Germline-derived CDR1 and CDR2 are SEHNR and FQNEAQ (reference sequence). The DNA for the CDR3 is TGTGCCAGCAGCCCGTTCGGGAGGGCCTCGTACGAGCAGTACTTC. It codes for CASSPFGRASYEQYF.

The J gene is TRBJ1-2, the V gene TRBV12-3 or TRBV12-4; D gene uncertain. This CDR3 has 13 amino acids. Trimming took 4 bases from V and 8 from J, leaving 14 bases between them. The DNA for the CDR3 is TGTGCCAGCAGTTCACGGGTCCTGGCGGGCTACACCTTC. The encoded protein is CASSSRVLAGYTF.

The chain links TRBV28 to TRBJ1-6, with D hard to call. CDR3 length equals 14 residues. Germline V gene lookup returns CDR1 MDHEN and CDR2 SYDVKM. V shed 2 bases and J shed 9 bases, with 11 bases lying between them. In DNA form, the CDR3 reads TGTGCCAGCAGTTTAACGTTAGAAATTTCACCCCTCCACTTT. This codes for CASSLTLEISPLHF.

This clone has a single count. This rearrangement joins TRBV10-3 to TRBJ2-6, with 7 bases identical to TRBD1. V trimming: 0 bases; J trimming: 0 bases; junction bases outside the gene matches: 8. The V gene's germline CDR1 is ENHRY and CDR2 SYGVKD. The CDR3 spans 19 residues. The CDR3 sequence is CAISESRQGPHSGANVLTF. CDR3 nucleotide sequence: TGTGCCATCAGTGAGTCGAGACAGGGTCCCCACTCTGGGGCCAACGTCCTGACTTTC.

To note about this clone: Additional DNA sequences in this sample encode the identical CDR3. The chain has TRBV28 and TRBJ2-7; 9 bases are a match to TRBD1. Per germline, CDR1 MDHEN and CDR2 SYDVKM. The CDR3 loop spans 14 amino acids. J lost 2 bases, V lost 7 bases, and 6 bases had no gene match. The CDR3 protein is CASIPGQGPYEQYF. DNA for the CDR3: TGTGCCAGCATCCCGGGACAGGGTCCCTACGAGCAGTACTTC.

The rearrangement joins TRBV24-1 to TRBJ2-5, with D perhaps assigned TRBD1 or TRBD2 (7 bases each). The germline V gene encodes CDR1 KGHDR and CDR2 SFDVKD. This CDR3 spans 16 amino acids. Trimming took off 2 bases at V and 3 bases at J, with 15 bases between the two ends. CDR3 loop: CATSDWVTGTKETQYF. The DNA of the CDR3 is TGTGCCACCAGTGATTGGGTGACAGGGACTAAAGAGACCCAGTACTTC.